This record looks at one TCR beta chain sequence and its context. Its antigen is unidentified. This sample was taken from a study of a mutant IDH1 vaccine in newly diagnosed glioma. Study context: Before enrollment, the patients had been treated with radiotherapy alone, temozolomide alone, or both together. Most of them had received both.

CDR1 KGHSH and CDR2 LQKENI come from the germline V gene. This CDR3 is built from 15 residues. Trimming stripped 1 base from V and 1 base from J, with 10 bases between. TCRdb keeps only in-frame clones here, not all; method: immunoSEQ multiplex PCR. The table includes tens of thousands of clones, about four fifths detected once. Described time point: week 47, end of study. Vaccinated patients received 300 ug of mutant IDH1 20-mer peptide per dose, with topical imiquimod. The chain has TRBV18 and TRBJ1-2, with D unresolved. This sample comprised PBMCs, obtained from a glioma patient whose treatment included an IDH1 peptide vaccine. This receptor was identified in a woman between 45 and 65 years old with glioma. CDR3 coding DNA: TGTGCCAGCTCACCACTTCCGACAAATAACTATGGCTACACCTTC. This gives the protein CASSPLPTNNYGYTF.